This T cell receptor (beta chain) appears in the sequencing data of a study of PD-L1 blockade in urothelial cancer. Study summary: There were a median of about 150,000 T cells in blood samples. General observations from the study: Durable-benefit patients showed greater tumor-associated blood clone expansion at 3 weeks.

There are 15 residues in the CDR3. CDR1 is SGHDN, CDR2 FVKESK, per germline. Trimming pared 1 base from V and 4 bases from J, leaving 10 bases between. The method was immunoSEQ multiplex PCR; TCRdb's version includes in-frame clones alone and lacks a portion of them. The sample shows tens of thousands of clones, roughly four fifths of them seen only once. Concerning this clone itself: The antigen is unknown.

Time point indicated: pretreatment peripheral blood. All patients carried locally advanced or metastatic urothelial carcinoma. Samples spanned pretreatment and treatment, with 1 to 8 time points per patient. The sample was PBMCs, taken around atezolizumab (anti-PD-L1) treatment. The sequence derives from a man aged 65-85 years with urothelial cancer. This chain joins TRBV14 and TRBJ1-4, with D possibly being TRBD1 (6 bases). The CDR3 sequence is CASSQGGTYNEKLFF. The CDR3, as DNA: TGTGCCAGCAGCCAAGGAGGGACATATAATGAAAAACTGTTTTTT.